These 9 T cell receptor beta chains came from one sample sequenced in a study of CXCR3-negative and CXCR3-positive naive CD8 T cells. Points from the study as a whole: A higher hydrophobicity marked the TRB CDR3s of CXCR3-positive naive cells versus CXCR3-negative naive cells.

The TRB cDNA libraries were prepared by 5' RACE with UMI labels. TCRdb re-called the 5' RACE reads and catalogs CDR3 proteins one per entry, DNA excluded. This table lists about 130,000 distinct CDR3 sequences. Their recognized antigens are unknown. Sample: naive CXCR3+ CD8+ T cells from blood. Subset given: CD45RO-CCR7+CD27+CD95- naive CD8+ T cells expressing CXCR3 (TNR3+). The receptors derive from a human donor in good health. Some clones in this sample may be carry-over from other donors' samples.

The J gene is TRBJ1-1, the V gene TRBV4-2; TCRdb's D call of TRBD1 is untestable without DNA. CDR1 is LGHNA, CDR2 YNFKEQ, per germline. CDR3 length equals 15 residues. The CDR3 reads CASSQPWQGNTEAFF.

The genes are TRBV28 and TRBJ1-3. The CDR3 totals 13 residues. CDR1 is MDHEN and CDR2 is SYDVKM in the germline V gene. The CDR3 protein is CASSFPSGNTIYF. The variable domain in full, with the rest retrieved from reference TRBV28 and TRBJ1-3, is DVKVTQSSRYLVKRTGEKVFLECVQDMDHENMFWYRQDPGLGLRLIYFSYDVKMKEKGDIPEGYSVSREKKERFSLILESASTNQTSMYLCASSFPSGNTIYFGEGSWLTVV.

The rearrangement links TRBV29-1 to TRBJ2-7. The CDR3 has 12 residues. Germline V CDR1 and CDR2: SQVTM, ANQGSEA. This CDR3 reads CSVDEQGYEQYF.

The chain links TRBV6-2 or TRBV6-3 to TRBJ2-3. There are 14 residues in the CDR3. Germline V gene sequence: CDR1 MNHEY, CDR2 SVGEGT. The CDR3 sequence is CASKPDGSTDTQYF.

The rearrangement joins TRBV14 to TRBJ2-2; TCRdb gives TRBD1 as the D gene, but with no DNA this cannot be confirmed. Germline V gives CDR1 SGHDN, CDR2 FVKESK. CDR3 length equals 15 residues. The CDR3 loop reads CASSPAQEGTGELFF.

The gene calls are TRBV5-6 and TRBJ2-5. The CDR3 loop spans 11 amino acids. From germline, CDR1 is SGHDT and CDR2 YYEEEE. CDR3 sequence: CASSWEETQYF.

The rearrangement links TRBV28 to TRBJ2-3; TCRdb's D gene call, TRBD1, goes unchecked for lack of DNA. Germline V gene lookup returns CDR1 MDHEN and CDR2 SYDVKM. The CDR3 has 17 amino acids. Here the CDR3 reads CASAFTPGTGSTDTQYF.

V and J are TRBV7-9 and TRBJ2-1; TCRdb outputs TRBD1, but without DNA this stays unchecked. This CDR3 contains 12 residues. Germline CDR1 is SEHNR and CDR2 is FQNEAQ (reference sequence). The chain's CDR3 is CASSTLGGTKFF.

V and J are TRBV4-3 and TRBJ2-3; there is no DNA to check the TCRdb D call of TRBD2. CDR3 length: 17 residues. CDR1 is LGHNA, CDR2 YSLEER, per germline. The CDR3 loop is CASSQDRGRKTGNTQYF.